This TCR beta chain was obtained from a study of blood T cell repertoires in COVID-19. Trimming left V 6 bases short and J 4 bases short, with 15 bases between. CDR3 length: 14 residues. From germline, CDR1 is ENHRY and CDR2 SYGVKD. To note about this clone: The same CDR3 arises from other DNA sequences in this sample as well.

Assay used: immunoSEQ multiplex PCR; TCRdb lists only in-frame clones, some missing. The data show approximately 180,000 clones, with 85% to 90% seen just once and 9.5% to 15% held by the top ten. V is TRBV10-3 and J is TRBJ1-2; D is possibly TRBD1 (5 bases). The sequence was collected from a woman in her 70s with COVID-19, enrolled during active disease. Sequenced sample: peripheral blood. The CDR3 spells CAISPDSRTYGYTF. In DNA, the CDR3 is TGTGCCATCAGCCCTGACAGCCGGACCTATGGCTACACCTTC.